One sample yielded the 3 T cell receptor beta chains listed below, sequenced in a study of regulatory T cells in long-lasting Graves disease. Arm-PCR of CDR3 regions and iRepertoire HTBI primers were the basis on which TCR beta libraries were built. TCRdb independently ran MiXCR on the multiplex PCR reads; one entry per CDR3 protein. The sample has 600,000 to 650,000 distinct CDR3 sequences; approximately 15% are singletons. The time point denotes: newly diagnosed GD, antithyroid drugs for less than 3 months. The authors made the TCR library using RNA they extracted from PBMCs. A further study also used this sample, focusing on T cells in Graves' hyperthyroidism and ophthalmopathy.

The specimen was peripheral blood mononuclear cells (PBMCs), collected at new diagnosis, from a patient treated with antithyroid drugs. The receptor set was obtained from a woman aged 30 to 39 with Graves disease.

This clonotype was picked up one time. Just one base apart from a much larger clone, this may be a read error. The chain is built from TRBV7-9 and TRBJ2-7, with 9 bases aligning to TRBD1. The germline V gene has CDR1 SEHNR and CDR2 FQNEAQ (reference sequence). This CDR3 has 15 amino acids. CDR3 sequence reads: CVSILGTGRFYEQYF. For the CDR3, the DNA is TGTGTCAGCATCCTCGGGACAGGGAGGTTCTACGAGCAGTACTTC.

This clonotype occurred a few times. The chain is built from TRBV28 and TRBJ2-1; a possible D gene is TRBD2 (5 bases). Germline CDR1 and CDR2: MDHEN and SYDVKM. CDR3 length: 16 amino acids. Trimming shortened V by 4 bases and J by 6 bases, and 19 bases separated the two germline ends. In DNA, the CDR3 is TGTGCCAGCAGTTCGGGAACTAGTTCGCCTTTCAATGAGCAGTTCTTC. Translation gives CASSSGTSSPFNEQFF.

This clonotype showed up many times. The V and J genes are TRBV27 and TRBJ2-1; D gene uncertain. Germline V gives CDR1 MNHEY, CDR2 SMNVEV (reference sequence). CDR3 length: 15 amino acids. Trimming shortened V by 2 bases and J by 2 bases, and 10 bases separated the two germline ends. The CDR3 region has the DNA TGTGCCAGCAGTTTAGACTGGGCCGCCTACAATGAGCAGTTCTTC. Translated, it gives CASSLDWAAYNEQFF.